This T cell receptor (beta chain) was recovered during a study of blood T cells in healthy people across ages. Through a sample-barcoded 5' primer and a J-beta primer mix, a second PCR was run for 7 to 11 cycles. Each sample yielded at least 2.5 million CDR3-containing paired-end reads. TCRdb called the 5' RACE reads again in MiXCR, with one record for every CDR3 protein. The data contain some 1 million distinct CDR3 sequences, more than 40% of them singletons. Trimming cost V 5 bases and J 7 bases; bases outside gene matches: 20. This CDR3 region has 17 residues. The chain combines TRBV12-3 or TRBV12-4 with TRBJ2-7; 7 bases map to TRBD2. The sample was blood. This TCR was sampled from a woman aged 60-75 years in good health. CDR3 nucleotides: TGTGCCAGCAGTCCCGGGGGGAGCGGGACCATCCCCCTGGAGCAGTACTTC. Its protein product is CASSPGGSGTIPLEQYF.